The source of this TCR beta chain is a study of CD8 T cells in Susac syndrome. An input of about 0.5 to 1 ug of RNA was subjected to reverse transcription using random hexamers. TCRdb called the immunoSEQ multiplex PCR reads again in MiXCR, with one record for every CDR3 protein. The data contain 150,000 to 200,000 distinct CDR3 sequences, around 93% of them singletons. The germline gives CDR1 LGHNA, CDR2 YSLEER. Deletions cut 4 bases from V and 3 bases from J, with 15 bases between. The CDR3 runs 15 residues. The V gene is TRBV4-3, the J gene TRBJ1-2; a weak D match, TRBD1 (5 bases). The sequence came from a human donor in good health. Sequenced input: CD4+ T cells from PBMCs. As DNA, the CDR3 is TGCGCCAGCAGCCCCGGAGTGAGGGGAGACTATGGCTACACCTTC. Protein sequence: CASSPGVRGDYGYTF.